These 17 T cell receptor beta chains were all obtained from the same sample, sequenced in a study of cytomegalovirus exposure and HLA in healthy donors. Primers included in the PCR were 60 Vbeta and 13 Jbeta primers. The assay was immunoSEQ multiplex PCR, and TCRdb's table has in-frame clones only and misses some. Here the sample spans about 120,000 clones, more than 65% being singletons. Sequences were obtained from PBMCs. These TCRs come from a woman aged 18-30 years in good health and CMV-seronegative.

The chain has TRBV6-1 and TRBJ1-2; tentative D call: TRBD1 (6 bases). Germline V gene sequence: CDR1 MNHNS, CDR2 SASEGT. The CDR3 consists of 11 residues. Trimming took off 6 bases at V and 6 bases at J, with 8 bases between the two ends. The CDR3 region has the DNA TGTGCCAGCAGCCACAGGGATGGCTACACCTTC. Its protein product is CASSHRDGYTF.

The chain couples TRBV18 to TRBJ1-3; D call uncertain. Germline CDR1 and CDR2: KGHSH and LQKENI. The germline V and J ends were trimmed by 3 bases and 2 bases, with 8 bases remaining between them. The CDR3 consists of 14 residues. The CDR3 nucleotides are TGTGCCAGCTCACCCCCTAAGACTGGAAACACCATATATTTT. It codes for CASSPPKTGNTIYF.

V and J are TRBV5-1 and TRBJ2-2; the D gene is possibly TRBD1 (7 bases). The CDR3 has 16 amino acids. V lost 1 base and J lost 4, with 14 bases in between. Germline V CDR1 and CDR2: SGHRS, YFSETQ. CDR3 protein: CASSLKAGQITGELFF. The CDR3 DNA reads TGCGCCAGCAGCTTGAAGGCGGGACAGATCACCGGGGAGCTGTTTTTT.

The chain combines TRBV27 with TRBJ2-7, with D tentatively TRBD2 (6 bases). Germline values: CDR1 MNHEY, CDR2 SMNVEV (reference sequence). V was shortened by 5 bases and J by 3 bases, with 17 bases between the two germline ends. The CDR3 length is 15 residues. The chain's CDR3 is CASSRDFVQSYEQYF. For the CDR3, the DNA is TGTGCCAGCAGTCGGGACTTTGTCCAAAGCTACGAGCAGTACTTC.

The V call is TRBV2, the J call TRBJ2-7; 10 nucleotides align to TRBD2. CDR1 and CDR2 (germline): SNHLY, FYNNEI. V lost 6 bases and J lost 4; bases outside the gene matches: 6. This CDR3 comprises 14 residues. CDR3 DNA: TGTGCCAGCAGCCCCGGGACTAGCGTTTACGAGCAGTACTTC. Its protein is CASSPGTSVYEQYF.

This clone was detected only once. V is TRBV5-4 and J is TRBJ1-1, with 9 bases that match TRBD1. The V gene end was trimmed by 1 base and the J gene end by 10 bases; junction bases not matched to a gene: 11. The CDR3 spans 15 residues. The V gene's germline CDR1 is SGHNT and CDR2 YYREEE (reference sequence). In DNA form, the CDR3 reads TGTGCCAGCAGCTTGAAGGGGACAGGGCCCCGGGGAGCTTTCTTT. As protein: CASSLKGTGPRGAFF.

V usage is TRBV2 and J usage is TRBJ2-6, with 7 bases matching TRBD1. The germline V gene encodes CDR1 SNHLY and CDR2 FYNNEI. This CDR3 contains 19 residues. J lost 0 bases, V lost 4 bases, and 12 bases had no gene match. CDR3 in amino acids: CASSGPRGGLSSGANVLTF. The CDR3 DNA is TGTGCCAGCAGTGGTCCCCGAGGGGGCCTAAGCTCTGGGGCCAACGTCCTGACTTTC.

The chain employs TRBV5-1 and TRBJ2-5; the match to TRBD2 covers 8 bases. The CDR3 runs to 15 residues. The V segment lost 0 bases and the J segment 4 bases; nucleotides outside the gene matches: 5. Germline V lookup: CDR1 SGHRS, CDR2 YFSETQ. For the CDR3, the DNA is TGCGCCAGCAGCTTGGCGGTAGCGGGACCAGAGACCCAGTACTTC. Translated, it gives CASSLAVAGPETQYF.

This rearrangement joins TRBV19 to TRBJ2-1, with a possible D match to TRBD2 (5 bases). CDR1 is LNHDA, CDR2 SQIVND, per germline (reference sequence). Trimming removed 5 bases at V and 0 bases at J, with 14 bases between. The CDR3 totals 16 residues. Here the CDR3 DNA reads TGTGCCAGTAGTTGGCAACTAGGGCCCTCCTACAATGAGCAGTTCTTC. Amino acid sequence: CASSWQLGPSYNEQFF.

The chain joins TRBV4-2 to TRBJ1-6, with D possibly TRBD1 on 6 matching bases. There are 17 residues in the CDR3. The germline V and J ends were trimmed by 3 bases and 7 bases, with 19 bases remaining between them. Germline CDR1 LGHNA, CDR2 YNFKEQ. CDR3 loop: CASSHTIPGTLNSPLHF. CDR3 DNA sequence: TGTGCCAGCAGCCACACAATCCCCGGGACACTAAATTCACCCCTCCACTTT.

J is TRBJ2-5 and V is TRBV4-1, with 11 bases aligning to TRBD2. V shed 0 bases, J shed 5 bases, and the junction held 5 bases outside the gene matches. Per germline, CDR1 MGHRA and CDR2 YSYEKL. This CDR3 region has 16 residues. This chain's CDR3 is CASSQEKTSGIETQYF. CDR3 coding DNA: TGCGCCAGCAGCCAAGAAAAGACTAGCGGGATCGAGACCCAGTACTTC.

In this sample, this clone turned up once. The chain combines TRBV9 with TRBJ2-2; TRBD1 agrees at 9 bases. The germline gives CDR1 SGDLS, CDR2 YYNGEE. This CDR3 is 19 amino acids long. Trimming removed 7 bases from V and 6 bases from J; junction bases left unmatched: 22. CDR3 nucleotides: TGTGCCAGCGGGGGTGGGAGGGGACCCGGGACAGGGCTTCCCGGGGAGCTGTTTTTT. It specifies CASGGGRGPGTGLPGELFF. Complete variable domain (other parts from reference TRBV9 and TRBJ2-2): DSGVTQTPKHLITATGQRVTLRCSPRSGDLSVYWYQQSLDQGLQFLIQYYNGEERAKGNILERFSAQQFPDLHSELNLSSLELGDSALYFCASGGGRGPGTGLPGELFFGEGSRLTVL.

The chain couples TRBV7-3 to TRBJ2-6, with TRBD2 as a possible D gene (5 bases). The V gene's germline CDR1 is SGHTA and CDR2 FQGTGA. The CDR3 loop spans 14 amino acids. V was cut by 5 bases and J by 2 bases, with 7 bases left in between. This CDR3 is CASSRDAGANVLTF. In DNA, the CDR3 is TGTGCCAGCAGCCGGGATGCTGGGGCCAACGTCCTGACTTTC.

The rearrangement links TRBV7-8 to TRBJ1-1; 9 bases match TRBD1. V trimming: 4 bases; J trimming: 4 bases; junction bases outside the gene matches: 7. CDR1 and CDR2 (germline): SGHVS, FQNEAQ. This CDR3 spans 15 amino acids. In DNA, the CDR3 is TGTGCCAGCAGCTCGTACAGGGGGCAGGGCACTGAAGCTTTCTTT. The encoded protein is CASSSYRGQGTEAFF.

V gene TRBV6-5 combines with J gene TRBJ2-7; 7 bases match TRBD2. The CDR3 extends over 15 amino acids. The J segment lost 0 bases and the V segment lost 6 bases, leaving 8 bases of the junction unmatched. CDR1 and CDR2 (germline): MNHEY, SVGAGI. CDR3 in amino acids: CASRRAGPSSYEQYF. CDR3 in DNA: TGTGCCAGCAGGAGAGCGGGGCCAAGCTCCTACGAGCAGTACTTC.

The chain combines TRBV5-1 with TRBJ2-5; D might be TRBD1 (6 bases). The DNA end is more similar to TRBJ2-7, so the J call may be wrong. Germline CDR1 and CDR2: SGHRS and YFSETQ. CDR3 length: 14 amino acids. The CDR3 sequence is CASSDTGYTYEQYF. The CDR3 DNA follows: TGCGCCAGCAGCGACACAGGGTACACCTACGAGCAGTACTTC.

J is TRBJ2-1 and V is TRBV7-2; a possible D gene is TRBD2 (7 bases). The CDR3 covers 14 residues. CDR1 SGHTA and CDR2 FQGNSA come from the germline V gene. The ends were cut back, 5 bases at V and 7 bases at J, with 15 bases in the middle. The CDR3 loop is CASSAGGPGNEQFF. As DNA, the CDR3 is TGTGCCAGCAGCGCCGGGGGGCCCGGGAATGAGCAGTTCTTC.